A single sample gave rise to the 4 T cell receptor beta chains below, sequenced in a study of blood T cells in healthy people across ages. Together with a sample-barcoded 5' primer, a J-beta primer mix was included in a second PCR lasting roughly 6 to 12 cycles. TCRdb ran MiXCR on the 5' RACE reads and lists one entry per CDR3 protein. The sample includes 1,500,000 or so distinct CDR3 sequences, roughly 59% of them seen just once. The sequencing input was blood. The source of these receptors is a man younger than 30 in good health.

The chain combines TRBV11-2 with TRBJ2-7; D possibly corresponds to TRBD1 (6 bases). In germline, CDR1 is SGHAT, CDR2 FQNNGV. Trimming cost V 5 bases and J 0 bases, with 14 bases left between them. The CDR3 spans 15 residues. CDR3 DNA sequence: TGTGCCAGCAGCCCGACGAACAGGGCCTCCTACGAGCAGTACTTC. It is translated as CASSPTNRASYEQYF. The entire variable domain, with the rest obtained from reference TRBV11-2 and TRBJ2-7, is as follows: EAGVAQSPRYKIIEKRQSVAFWCNPISGHATLYWYQQILGQGPKLLIQFQNNGVVDDSQLPKDRFSAERLKGVDSTLKIQPAKLEDSAVYLCASSPTNRASYEQYFGPGTRLTVT.

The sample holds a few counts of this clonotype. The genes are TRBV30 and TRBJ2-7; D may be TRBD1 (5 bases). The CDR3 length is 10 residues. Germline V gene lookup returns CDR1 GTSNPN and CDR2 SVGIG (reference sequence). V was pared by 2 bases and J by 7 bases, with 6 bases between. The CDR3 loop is CAWSQGEQYF. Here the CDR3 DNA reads TGTGCCTGGAGTCAGGGAGAGCAGTACTTC.

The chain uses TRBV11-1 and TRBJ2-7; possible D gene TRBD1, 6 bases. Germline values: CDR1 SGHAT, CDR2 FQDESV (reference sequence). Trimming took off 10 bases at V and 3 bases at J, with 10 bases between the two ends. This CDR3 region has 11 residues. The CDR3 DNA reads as TGTGCCATCCGACAGGACTACGAGCAGTACTTC. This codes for CAIRQDYEQYF.

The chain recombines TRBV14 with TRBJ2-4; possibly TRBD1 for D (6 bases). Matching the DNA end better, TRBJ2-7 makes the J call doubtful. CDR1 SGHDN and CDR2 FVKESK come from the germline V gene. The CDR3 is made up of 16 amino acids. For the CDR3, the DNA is TGTGCCAGCAGCCCCAAGATCTACAGGGCGTTACACGAGCAGTACTTC. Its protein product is CASSPKIYRALHEQYF.